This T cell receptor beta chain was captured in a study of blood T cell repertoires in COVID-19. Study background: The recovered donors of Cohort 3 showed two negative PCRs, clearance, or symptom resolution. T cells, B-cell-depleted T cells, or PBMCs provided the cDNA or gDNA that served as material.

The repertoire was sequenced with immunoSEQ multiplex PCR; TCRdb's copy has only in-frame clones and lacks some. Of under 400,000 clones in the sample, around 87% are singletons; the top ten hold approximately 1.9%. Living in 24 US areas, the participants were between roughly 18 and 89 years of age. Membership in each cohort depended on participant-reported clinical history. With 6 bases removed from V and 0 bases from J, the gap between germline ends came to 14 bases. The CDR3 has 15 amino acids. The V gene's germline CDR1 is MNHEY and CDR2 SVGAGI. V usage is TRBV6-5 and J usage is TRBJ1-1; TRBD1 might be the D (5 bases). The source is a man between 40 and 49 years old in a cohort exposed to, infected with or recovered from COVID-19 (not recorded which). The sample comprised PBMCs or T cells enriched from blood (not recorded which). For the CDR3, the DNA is TGTGCCAGCAGCCCATCTGCGGGGGTGAACACTGAAGCTTTCTTT. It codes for CASSPSAGVNTEAFF.